The source of this TCR beta chain is a study of beta chain features in type 1 diabetes. Across the whole study: Researchers looked at some 110 million sorted cells across all samples.

The germline CDR1 and CDR2 sequences are KGHSH and LQKENI. Trimming took off 3 bases at V and 4 bases at J, with 12 bases between the two ends. The CDR3 contains 14 residues. This clone was counted a few times. This same CDR3 is encoded by further DNA sequences in the sample. The authors reverse transcribed all of the isolated RNA, so sequencing captured expressed TCRB transcripts. Sequencing used immunoSEQ multiplex PCR; TCRdb keeps in-frame clones, though not all of them. Counted here are hundreds of thousands of clones, 15% to 17% occurring once; the ten biggest clones make up 0.093%. Researchers reported sorting CD4+ naive, central memory, regulatory and stem cell-like memory cells via CD45RO/CCR7/CD25/CD127/CD95/CD27. Populations obtained by sorting all exceeded 95% purity.

The source is a man between 18 and 29 years old in good health. The V call is TRBV18, the J call TRBJ1-2; TRBD1 might be the D (5 bases). Source material: naive CD4+ T cells from blood. The CDR3 here is CASSPGTGSYGYTF. The DNA for the CDR3 is TGTGCCAGCTCACCCGGGACGGGATCCTATGGCTACACCTTC.